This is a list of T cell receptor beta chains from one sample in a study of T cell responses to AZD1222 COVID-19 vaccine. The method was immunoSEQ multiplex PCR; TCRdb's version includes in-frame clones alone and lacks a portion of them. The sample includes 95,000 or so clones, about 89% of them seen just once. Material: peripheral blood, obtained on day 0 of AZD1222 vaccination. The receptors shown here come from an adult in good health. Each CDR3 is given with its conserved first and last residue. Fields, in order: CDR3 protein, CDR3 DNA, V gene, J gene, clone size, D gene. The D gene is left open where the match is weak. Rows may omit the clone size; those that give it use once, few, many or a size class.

CASKRDRGTGELFF	TGTGCCAGCAAGAGGGACAGGGGCACCGGGGAGCTGTTTTTT	TRBV11-3	TRBJ2-2	-	TRBD1
CASSYSSRERYTF	TGTGCCAGCAGTTACTCGAGCAGGGAACGCTACACCTTC	TRBV6-2/TRBV6-3	TRBJ1-2	-	-
CATSDLARASGGLDTQYF	TGTGCCACCAGTGATTTAGCTCGGGCTAGCGGGGGGCTAGATACGCAGTATTTT	TRBV24-1	TRBJ2-3	-	TRBD2
CASSDWTSGLGEQFF	TGTGCCAGCAGTGATTGGACTAGCGGCCTCGGTGAGCAGTTCTTC	TRBV2	TRBJ2-1	-	TRBD2
CASDRATEAFF	TGTGCCAGCGACAGGGCGACTGAAGCTTTCTTT	TRBV7-9	TRBJ1-1	-	TRBD1
CASSVGLGDNGEQFF	TGTGCCAGCAGCGTGGGCCTCGGGGACAATGGTGAGCAGTTCTTC	TRBV13	TRBJ2-1	-	-
CASQKPPGQGPGGYTF	TGTGCCAGTCAAAAACCTCCGGGACAGGGGCCGGGAGGCTACACCTTC	TRBV19	TRBJ1-2	-	TRBD1
CASSYQVSVSYNEQFF	TGTGCCAGCAGCTACCAGGTGTCGGTGTCCTACAATGAGCAGTTCTTC	TRBV7-2	TRBJ2-1	-	-
CASSLIGQGKHGYTF	TGTGCCAGCAGCTTAATTGGTCAGGGGAAGCATGGCTACACCTTC	TRBV7-9	TRBJ1-2	-	-
CASRKGLAGATIGNEQYF	TGTGCCAGCAGGAAGGGACTAGCGGGGGCCACCATCGGGAACGAGCAGTACTTC	TRBV3-1/TRBV3-2	TRBJ2-7	-	TRBD2
CASMAPGTGNQPQHF	TGTGCCAGCATGGCCCCTGGGACAGGCAATCAGCCCCAGCATTTT	TRBV6-6	TRBJ1-5	-	TRBD1
CASSFRGPNTEAFF	TGTGCCAGCTCTTTCAGAGGTCCGAACACTGAAGCTTTCTTT	TRBV27	TRBJ1-1	once	-
CASSYSARDTEAFF	TGTGCCAGCAGTTACTCGGCAAGGGACACTGAAGCTTTCTTT	TRBV6-5	TRBJ1-1	-	-
CASSSILETEAFF	TGTGCCAGCAGCTCGATACTTGAGACTGAAGCTTTCTTT	TRBV6-5	TRBJ1-1	-	-
CASSSLDRAGANVLTF	TGTGCCAGCAGTTCCCTAGACAGGGCTGGGGCCAACGTCCTGACTTTC	TRBV6-2/TRBV6-3	TRBJ2-6	-	TRBD1
CASSRVGDTQYF	TGTGCCAGCAGCAGAGTAGGGGATACGCAGTATTTT	TRBV6-5	TRBJ2-3	once	-
CASSLDRGVYNEQFF	TGTGCCAGCAGCTTAGACAGGGGGGTCTACAATGAGCAGTTCTTC	TRBV7-2	TRBJ2-1	-	TRBD1
CASSRQGGNEKLFF	TGTGCCAGCAGTAGACAGGGGGGGAATGAAAAACTGTTTTTT	TRBV28	TRBJ1-4	-	TRBD1